Shown below are 24 T cell receptor beta chains from a single sample sequenced in a study of cytotoxic CD8 clonotypes in ibrutinib-treated CLL (dated by TCRdb to about 2021). The time point label, as the study defines it: progressive disease on ibrutinib. The receptor library was made with the immunoSEQ multiplex PCR assay. The source is immuneACCESS, and TCRdb retained only in-frame sequences with V and J called. Part of the clones is not carried over; for the studies checked, unresolved V genes explain less than half of this, and the remainder is unexplained. The sample data list 250,000 to 350,000 clones, and 65% to 85% of these were observed just once. The ten most abundant clones make up 5.6% of the sample. The sample was PBMCs, taken at disease progression, from a patient treated with ibrutinib. The origin of the receptors is a human donor with chronic lymphocytic leukemia.

Notes on this clone: Other DNA variants within this sample encode the same CDR3. The chain joins TRBV9 to TRBJ2-7, with D possibly being TRBD1 or TRBD2 (6 bases each). Germline V gives CDR1 SGDLS, CDR2 YYNGEE. V lost 0 bases to trimming and J lost 2 bases, with 9 bases between them. This CDR3 contains 14 residues. CDR3 sequence: CASSVEGGPYEQYF. As DNA, the CDR3 is TGTGCCAGCAGCGTAGAGGGGGGACCCTACGAGCAGTACTTC.

V is TRBV4-1 and J is TRBJ2-1; possibly TRBD1 for D (6 bases). The CDR3 has 14 residues. Trimming took off 4 bases at V and 8 bases at J, with 15 bases between the two ends. Per germline, CDR1 MGHRA and CDR2 YSYEKL. The CDR3: CASSLRTAFYEQFF. CDR3 DNA sequence: TGCGCCAGCAGCCTCCGGACAGCGTTTTATGAGCAGTTCTTC.

This rearrangement joins TRBV7-2 to TRBJ1-2; tentative D call: TRBD1 (5 bases). CDR3 length equals 14 residues. V gave up 1 base and J gave up 4 bases, with 10 bases separating them. CDR1 is SGHTA, CDR2 FQGNSA, per germline. CDR3 sequence reads: CASSLEGRSYGYTF. CDR3 bases: TGTGCCAGCAGCTTAGAGGGGAGATCCTATGGCTACACCTTC.

The gene calls are TRBV7-2 and TRBJ2-3, with TRBD2 matching over 7 bases. The CDR3 has 13 amino acids. Germline V gene lookup returns CDR1 SGHTA and CDR2 FQGNSA. V was pared by 2 bases and J by 10 bases, with 6 bases of the junction left unmatched. CDR3 in amino acids: CASSLNSGTSQYF. The DNA of the CDR3 is TGTGCCAGCAGCTTAAACAGCGGGACTTCGCAGTATTTT.

V is TRBV14 and J is TRBJ2-7, with 11 bases matching TRBD1. Germline V gene lookup returns CDR1 SGHDN and CDR2 FVKESK. This CDR3 has 14 residues. Trimming at V came to 4 bases and at J to 11 bases, leaving 10 bases not matched to a gene. The CDR3 DNA reads as TGTGCCAGCAGCCCGGGACAGGGGGTAGGTCTTAAGTACTTC. This gives the protein CASSPGQGVGLKYF.

The chain recombines TRBV9 with TRBJ2-3, with TRBD2 matching 9 bases. The ends lost 4 bases at V and 5 bases at J; junction bases unmatched: 11. Germline CDR1 reads SGDLS; CDR2 reads YYNGEE. The CDR3 consists of 16 residues. This chain's CDR3 is CASSFYAGGLLDTQYF. The CDR3 DNA sequence: TGTGCCAGCAGCTTCTATGCGGGGGGGCTATTAGATACGCAGTATTTT.

This clone has only one observation. This chain joins TRBV5-1 and TRBJ1-1, with unresolved D. Germline-derived CDR1 and CDR2 are SGHRS and YFSETQ. This CDR3 spans 14 amino acids. The V gene lost 2 bases and the J gene lost 1 base, with 9 bases spanning the gap. The CDR3 nucleotides are TGCGCCAGCAGCTTTCTGAATCGGAACACTGAAGCTTTCTTT. This gives the protein CASSFLNRNTEAFF.

This clone was observed a handful of times. The CDR3 sequence: CASSPWDSYGYTF. The DNA for the CDR3 is TGTGCCAGCTCACCGTGGGACTCCTATGGCTACACCTTC. This sequence joins TRBV18 and TRBJ1-2; possibly TRBD1 for D (5 bases). The CDR3 extends over 13 amino acids. The V end was cut by 3 bases, the J end by 4 bases, with 9 bases between. Germline assignment: CDR1 KGHSH and CDR2 LQKENI.

The J gene is TRBJ1-6, the V gene TRBV11-3, with D uncertain. V lost 6 bases, J lost 7 bases, and 13 bases lay in between. This CDR3 has 14 amino acids. Germline lookup yields CDR1 SGHNT and CDR2 YENEEA. Here the CDR3 reads CASSPGPTNSPLHF. For the CDR3, the DNA is TGTGCCAGCAGTCCCGGACCGACGAATTCACCCCTCCACTTT.

The chain employs TRBV5-1 and TRBJ2-7; TRBD1 agrees at 7 bases. V was pared by 4 bases and J by 5 bases, with 6 bases of the junction left unmatched. The CDR3 is made up of 13 amino acids. CDR1 and CDR2 (germline): SGHRS, YFSETQ. The CDR3 DNA sequence: TGCGCCAGCAGCAAAGGACAGGCCGACGAGCAGTACTTC. Residues: CASSKGQADEQYF. The whole variable domain, filled in from reference TRBV5-1 and TRBJ2-7, reads KAGVTQTPRYLIKTRGQQVTLSCSPISGHRSVSWYQQTPGQGLQFLFEYFSETQRNKGNFPGRFSGRQFSNSRSEMNVSTLELGDSALYLCASSKGQADEQYFGPGTRLTVT.

This clone was picked up one time. The J gene is TRBJ2-7, the V gene TRBV5-1; D ambiguous. Germline V CDR1 and CDR2: SGHRS, YFSETQ. This CDR3 spans 16 amino acids. V was trimmed by 4 bases and J by 0 bases, leaving 17 bases between them. The CDR3 reads CASSPTLTGPSYEQYF. The CDR3, as DNA: TGCGCCAGCAGCCCCACCCTCACCGGGCCCTCCTACGAGCAGTACTTC.

The CDR3 sequence is CASSVRTGVSPLHF. The CDR3 DNA reads TGTGCCAGCAGCGTTAGGACAGGGGTTTCACCCCTCCACTTT. The rearrangement joins TRBV11-2 to TRBJ1-6, with 9 nucleotides matching TRBD1. The germline CDR1 and CDR2 sequences are SGHAT and FQNNGV. The CDR3 length is 14 residues. Trimming took 5 bases from V and 9 from J; bases not matched to a gene: 5.

This sequence joins TRBV10-3 and TRBJ2-1; TRBD2 agrees at 11 bases. The CDR3 runs 19 residues. Germline V gene lookup returns CDR1 ENHRY and CDR2 SYGVKD. V was pared by 0 bases and J by 2 bases, with 9 bases of the junction left unmatched. CDR3 bases: TGTGCCATCAGTGAGTCGAGTAGCGGGAGGGCCAGGGCCTACAATGAGCAGTTCTTC. Translating it yields CAISESSSGRARAYNEQFF.

The chain links TRBV5-4 to TRBJ2-2; D unclear. V was shortened by 0 bases and J by 6 bases, with 9 bases between the two germline ends. Germline-derived CDR1 and CDR2 are SGHNT and YYREEE (reference sequence). The CDR3 totals 14 residues. The CDR3 coding sequence is TGTGCCAGCAGCTTGGGTGGAACCGCCGGGGAGCTGTTTTTT. Translated: CASSLGGTAGELFF.

This clone was picked up one time. The chain uses TRBV29-1 and TRBJ1-1; D is ambiguous. CDR1 is SQVTM and CDR2 is ANQGSEA in the germline V gene. The germline V and J ends were trimmed by 5 bases and 2 bases, with 3 bases remaining between them. The CDR3 extends over 10 amino acids. For the CDR3, the DNA is TGCAGCGTTCTTAACACTGAAGCTTTCTTT. Protein: CSVLNTEAFF.

J is TRBJ2-1 and V is TRBV28; 10 bases are shared with TRBD1. Germline V gene data show CDR1 as MDHEN and CDR2 as SYDVKM. V trimming: 3 bases; J trimming: 7 bases; junction bases outside the gene matches: 9. The CDR3 has 16 amino acids. The CDR3: CASSFPETGGGNEQFF. CDR3 nucleotides: TGTGCCAGCAGTTTTCCCGAGACAGGGGGCGGTAATGAGCAGTTCTTC.

The chain links TRBV9 to TRBJ2-2; the D gene is possibly TRBD2 (5 bases). The CDR3 is made up of 16 amino acids. V was pared by 0 bases and J by 6 bases, with 15 bases between. The germline CDR1 and CDR2 sequences are SGDLS and YYNGEE. The CDR3 sequence: CASSVEDFYSPGELFF. In DNA form, the CDR3 reads TGTGCCAGCAGCGTAGAGGACTTCTACAGCCCCGGGGAGCTGTTTTTT.

This chain connects TRBV7-2 to TRBJ2-3, with D uncertain. Germline-derived CDR1 and CDR2 are SGHTA and FQGNSA. V lost 1 base and J lost 4, with 6 bases in between. The CDR3 extends over 13 amino acids. CDR3 in DNA: TGTGCCAGCAGCTTAGAGGCGTCAGATACGCAGTATTTT. Translation gives CASSLEASDTQYF. The full variable domain, completed using reference TRBV7-2 and TRBJ2-3, is GAGVSQSPSNKVTEKGKDVELRCDPISGHTALYWYRQSLGQGLEFLIYFQGNSAPDKSGLPSDRFSAERTGGSVSTLTIQRTQQEDSAVYLCASSLEASDTQYFGPGTRLTVL.

The CDR3 region is CASRNSGKLFF. DNA of the CDR3: TGTGCCAGCAGAAACTCAGGAAAACTGTTTTTT. The chain is built from TRBV28 and TRBJ1-4; D is unclear. Germline loops: CDR1 MDHEN, CDR2 SYDVKM. The CDR3 contains 11 residues. With 6 bases removed from V and 10 bases from J, the gap between germline ends came to 9 bases.

The V call is TRBV29-1, the J call TRBJ2-2; 7 nucleotides line up with TRBD2. Trimming cost V 4 bases and J 5 bases; bases outside gene matches: 7. Germline V lookup: CDR1 SQVTM, CDR2 ANQGSEA. The CDR3 runs to 14 residues. The CDR3 loop is CSVGGAGVTGELFF. The CDR3 DNA is TGCAGCGTTGGCGGCGCGGGGGTTACCGGGGAGCTGTTTTTT.

The rearrangement links TRBV11-2 to TRBJ1-6, with TRBD1 matching over 11 bases. The CDR3 runs to 16 residues. Germline V gene data show CDR1 as SGHAT and CDR2 as FQNNGV. Trimming took 5 bases from V and 14 from J; bases not matched to a gene: 14. The CDR3 region has the DNA TGTGCCAGCAGCATCGAACCGGGACAGGGGGTCATAGCCCTCCACTTT. Translating gives CASSIEPGQGVIALHF.

V is TRBV29-1 and J is TRBJ2-5; either TRBD1 or TRBD2 may supply D (7 bases each). CDR3 size: 13 residues. V lost 3 bases and J lost 3, with 11 bases in between. Germline V gives CDR1 SQVTM, CDR2 ANQGSEA. The DNA for the CDR3 is TGCAGCGTTGAGCAGGGGGGGAAAGAGACCCAGTACTTC. As protein: CSVEQGGKETQYF.

The chain combines TRBV10-3 with TRBJ1-1, with unresolved D. Germline CDR1 reads ENHRY; CDR2 reads SYGVKD. Trimming left V 7 bases short and J 0 bases short, with 9 bases between. The CDR3 runs to 13 residues. The CDR3 DNA reads TGTGCCATCACCGACCAACTGAACACTGAAGCTTTCTTT. Amino acids: CAITDQLNTEAFF.

This clone has more than one count but fewer than ten. The chain couples TRBV19 to TRBJ2-3; 8 bases align to TRBD2. The CDR3 is 14 residues long. Trimming took 6 bases from V and 2 from J; bases not matched to a gene: 4. Germline-derived CDR1 and CDR2 are LNHDA and SQIVND (reference sequence). CDR3 in amino acids: CASRSGGVTDTQYF. CDR3 bases: TGTGCCAGTAGGAGCGGGGGAGTCACAGATACGCAGTATTTT.